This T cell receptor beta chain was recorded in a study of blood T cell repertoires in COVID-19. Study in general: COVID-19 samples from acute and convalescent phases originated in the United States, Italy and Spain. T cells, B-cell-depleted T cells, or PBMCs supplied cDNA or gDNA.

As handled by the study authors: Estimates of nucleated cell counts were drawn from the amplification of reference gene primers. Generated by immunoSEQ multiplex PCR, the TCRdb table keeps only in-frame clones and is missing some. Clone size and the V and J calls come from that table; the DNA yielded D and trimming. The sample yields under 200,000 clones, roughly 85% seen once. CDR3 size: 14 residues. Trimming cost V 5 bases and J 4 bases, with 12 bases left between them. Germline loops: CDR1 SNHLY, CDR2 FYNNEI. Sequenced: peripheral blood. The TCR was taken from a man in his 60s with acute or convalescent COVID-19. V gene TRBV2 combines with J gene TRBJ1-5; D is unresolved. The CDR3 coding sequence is TGTGCCAGCAGTCAGCTTAGCCTGAATCAGCCCCAGCATTTT. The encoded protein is CASSQLSLNQPQHF.